This entry features one T cell receptor beta chain sequence. Its antigen is not identified. This specimen belongs to a study of blood T cells in healthy people across ages. Study observations and caveats: For the donors, CMV status was unknown and possibly confounded expanded clonotype changes.

Unmatched junction bases numbered 0, after V lost 1 base and J lost 7 bases. The V gene's germline CDR1 is MGHRA and CDR2 YSYEKL. The CDR3 is made up of 14 amino acids. PCR was performed a second time for roughly 7 to 11 cycles using a sample-barcoded 5' primer and a J-beta primer mix. TCRdb passed the 5' RACE reads through MiXCR, listing each CDR3 protein once. The sample holds some 550,000 distinct CDR3 sequences, around half seen once. Sequencing was carried out using blood. V is TRBV4-1 and J is TRBJ1-6; 8 bases map to TRBD1. The sequence was collected from an elderly man in good health. CDR3 nucleotides: TGCGCCAGCAGCCAAGGGACAGGGAATTCACCCCTCCACTTT. This translates into CASSQGTGNSPLHF.